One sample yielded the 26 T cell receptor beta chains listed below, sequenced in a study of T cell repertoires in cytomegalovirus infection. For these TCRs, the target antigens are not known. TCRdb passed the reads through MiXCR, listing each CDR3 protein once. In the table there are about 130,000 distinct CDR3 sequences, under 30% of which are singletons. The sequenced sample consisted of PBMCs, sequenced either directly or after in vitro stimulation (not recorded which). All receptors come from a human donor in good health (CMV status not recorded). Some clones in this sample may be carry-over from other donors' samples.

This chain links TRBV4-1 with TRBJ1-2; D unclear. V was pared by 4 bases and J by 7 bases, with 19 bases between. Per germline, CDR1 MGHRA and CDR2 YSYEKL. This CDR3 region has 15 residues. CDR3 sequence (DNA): TGCGCCAGCAGCCTAGAACAACCGGGCGGACGTGGCTACACCTTC. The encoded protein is CASSLEQPGGRGYTF.

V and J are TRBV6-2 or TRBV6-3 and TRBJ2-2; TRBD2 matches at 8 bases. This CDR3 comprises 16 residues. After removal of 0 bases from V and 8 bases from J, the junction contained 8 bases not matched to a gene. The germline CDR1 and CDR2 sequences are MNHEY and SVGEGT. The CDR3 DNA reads TGTGCCAGCAGTTACTCCCTAGCGGGCGGAATAGGGGAGCTGTTTTTT. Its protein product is CASSYSLAGGIGELFF.

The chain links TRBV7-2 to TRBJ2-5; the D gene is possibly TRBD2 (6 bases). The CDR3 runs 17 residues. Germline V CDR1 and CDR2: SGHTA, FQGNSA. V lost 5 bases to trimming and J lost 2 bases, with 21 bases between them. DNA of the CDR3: TGTGCCAGCAGCACCATGGGGCCCAATAGCGGACAAGAGACCCAGTACTTC. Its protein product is CASSTMGPNSGQETQYF.

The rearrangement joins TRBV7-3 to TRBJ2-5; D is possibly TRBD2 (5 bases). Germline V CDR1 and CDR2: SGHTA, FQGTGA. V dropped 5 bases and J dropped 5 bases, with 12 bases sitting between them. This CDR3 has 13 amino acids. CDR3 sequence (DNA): TGTGCCAGCAGCCGGGAAGGCTGGGAGACCCAGTACTTC. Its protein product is CASSREGWETQYF.

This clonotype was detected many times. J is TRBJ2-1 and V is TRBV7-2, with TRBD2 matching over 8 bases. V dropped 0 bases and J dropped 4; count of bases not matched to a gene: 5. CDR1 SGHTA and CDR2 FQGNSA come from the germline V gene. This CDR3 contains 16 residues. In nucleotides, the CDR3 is TGTGCCAGCAGCTTAGCGGGGGCGGGGGGATACAATGAGCAGTTCTTC. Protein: CASSLAGAGGYNEQFF.

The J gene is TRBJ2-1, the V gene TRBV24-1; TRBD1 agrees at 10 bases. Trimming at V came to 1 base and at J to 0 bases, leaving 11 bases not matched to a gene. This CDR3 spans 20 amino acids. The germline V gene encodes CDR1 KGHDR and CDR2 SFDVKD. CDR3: CATSDFTGTGVPRSYNEQFF. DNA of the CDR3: TGTGCCACCAGTGATTTTACCGGGACAGGGGTCCCCCGCTCCTACAATGAGCAGTTCTTC.

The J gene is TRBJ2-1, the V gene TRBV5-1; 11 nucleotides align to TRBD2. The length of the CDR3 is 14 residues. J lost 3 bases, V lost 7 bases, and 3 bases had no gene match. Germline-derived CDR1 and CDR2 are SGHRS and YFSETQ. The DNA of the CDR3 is TGCGCCAGCCGACTAGCGGGGAACTACAATGAGCAGTTCTTC. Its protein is CASRLAGNYNEQFF. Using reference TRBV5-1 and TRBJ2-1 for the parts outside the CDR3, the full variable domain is KAGVTQTPRYLIKTRGQQVTLSCSPISGHRSVSWYQQTPGQGLQFLFEYFSETQRNKGNFPGRFSGRQFSNSRSEMNVSTLELGDSALYLCASRLAGNYNEQFFGPGTRLTVL.

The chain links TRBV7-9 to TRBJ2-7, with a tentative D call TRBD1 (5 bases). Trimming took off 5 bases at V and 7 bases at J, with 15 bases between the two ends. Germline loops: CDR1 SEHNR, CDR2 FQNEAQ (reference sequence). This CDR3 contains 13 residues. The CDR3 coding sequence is TGTGCCAGCAGCCCCCAGGGCCTTGTGGAGCAGTACTTC. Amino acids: CASSPQGLVEQYF.

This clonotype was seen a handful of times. CDR3 sequence: CASKTVQGAYGYTF. DNA for the CDR3: TGTGCCAGCAAAACGGTTCAAGGGGCCTATGGCTACACCTTC. The gene calls are TRBV28 and TRBJ1-2, with D perhaps TRBD1 (5 bases). V lost 7 bases, J lost 4 bases, and 16 bases lay in between. CDR1 MDHEN and CDR2 SYDVKM come from the germline V gene. The CDR3 loop spans 14 amino acids.

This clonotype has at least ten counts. CDR3 nucleotide sequence: TGTGCCAGCAGCCCCACCGGGACAGGGAAATTTGGGGCCAACGTCCTGACTTTC. The encoded protein is CASSPTGTGKFGANVLTF. The chain carries TRBV5-5 and TRBJ2-6, with 9 bases fitting TRBD1. This CDR3 is 18 amino acids long. CDR1 and CDR2 (germline): SGHKS, YYEKEE (reference sequence). The V segment lost 4 bases and the J segment 3 bases; nucleotides outside the gene matches: 11.

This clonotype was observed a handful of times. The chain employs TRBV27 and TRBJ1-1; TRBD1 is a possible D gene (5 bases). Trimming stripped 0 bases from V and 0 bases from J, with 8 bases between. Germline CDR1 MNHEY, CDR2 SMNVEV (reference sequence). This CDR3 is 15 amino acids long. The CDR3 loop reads CASSLSWGLNTEAFF. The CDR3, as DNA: TGTGCCAGCAGTTTATCGTGGGGCTTGAACACTGAAGCTTTCTTT.

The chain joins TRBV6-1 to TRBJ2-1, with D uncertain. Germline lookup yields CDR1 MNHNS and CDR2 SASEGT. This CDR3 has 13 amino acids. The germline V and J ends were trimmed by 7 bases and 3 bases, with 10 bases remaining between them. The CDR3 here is CASTRWGYNEQFF. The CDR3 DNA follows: TGTGCCAGCACCCGATGGGGCTACAATGAGCAGTTCTTC.

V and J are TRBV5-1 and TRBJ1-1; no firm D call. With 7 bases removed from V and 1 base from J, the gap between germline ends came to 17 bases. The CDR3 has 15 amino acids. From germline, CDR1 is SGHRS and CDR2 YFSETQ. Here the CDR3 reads CASGIRGTRNTEAFF. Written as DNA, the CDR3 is TGCGCCAGCGGAATCCGGGGAACCAGGAACACTGAAGCTTTCTTT.

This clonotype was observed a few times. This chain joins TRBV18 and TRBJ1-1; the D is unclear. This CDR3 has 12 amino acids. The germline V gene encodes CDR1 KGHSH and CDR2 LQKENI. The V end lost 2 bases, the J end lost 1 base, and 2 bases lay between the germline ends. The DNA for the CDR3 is TGTGCCAGCTCACCAGGGAACACTGAAGCTTTCTTT. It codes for CASSPGNTEAFF.

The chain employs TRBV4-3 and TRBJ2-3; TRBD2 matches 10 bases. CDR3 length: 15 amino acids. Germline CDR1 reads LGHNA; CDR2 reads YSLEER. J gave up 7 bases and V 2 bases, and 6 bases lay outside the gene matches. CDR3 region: CASSQLAGVKNTQYF. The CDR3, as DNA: TGCGCCAGCAGCCAACTAGCGGGAGTAAAAAATACGCAGTATTTT.

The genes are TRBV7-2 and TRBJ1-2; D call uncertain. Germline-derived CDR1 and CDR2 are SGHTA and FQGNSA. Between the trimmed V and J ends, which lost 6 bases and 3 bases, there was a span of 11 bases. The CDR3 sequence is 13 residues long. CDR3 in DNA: TGTGCCAGCAGTCAGAATGAAGACTATGGCTACACCTTC. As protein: CASSQNEDYGYTF.

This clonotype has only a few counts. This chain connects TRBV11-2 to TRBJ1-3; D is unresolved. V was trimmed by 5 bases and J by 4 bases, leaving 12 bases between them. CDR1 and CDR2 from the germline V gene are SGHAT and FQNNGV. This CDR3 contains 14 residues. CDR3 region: CASSPPGGGNTIYF. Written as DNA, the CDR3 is TGTGCCAGCAGCCCCCCGGGCGGGGGAAACACCATATATTTT. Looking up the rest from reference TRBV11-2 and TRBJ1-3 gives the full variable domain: EAGVAQSPRYKIIEKRQSVAFWCNPISGHATLYWYQQILGQGPKLLIQFQNNGVVDDSQLPKDRFSAERLKGVDSTLKIQPAKLEDSAVYLCASSPPGGGNTIYFGEGSWLTVV.

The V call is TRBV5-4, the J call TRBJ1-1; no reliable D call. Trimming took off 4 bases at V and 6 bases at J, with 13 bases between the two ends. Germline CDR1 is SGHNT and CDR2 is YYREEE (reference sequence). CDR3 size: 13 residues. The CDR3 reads CASSLEHSAEAFF. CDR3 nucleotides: TGTGCCAGCAGCCTCGAGCACAGTGCTGAAGCTTTCTTT.

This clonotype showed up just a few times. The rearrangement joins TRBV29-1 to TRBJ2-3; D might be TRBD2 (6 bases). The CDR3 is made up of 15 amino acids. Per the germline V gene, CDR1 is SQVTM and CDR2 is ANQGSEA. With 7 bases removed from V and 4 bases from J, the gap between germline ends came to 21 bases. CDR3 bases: TGCAGCGCGAGAGGGGCGGCGGGGAGCGCAGATACGCAGTATTTT. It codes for CSARGAAGSADTQYF.

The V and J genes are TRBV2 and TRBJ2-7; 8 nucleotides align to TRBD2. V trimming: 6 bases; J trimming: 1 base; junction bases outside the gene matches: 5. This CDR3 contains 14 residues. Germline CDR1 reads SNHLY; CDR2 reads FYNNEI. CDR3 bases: TGTGCCAGCAGCACTAGCGGTCTATCCTACGAGCAGTACGTC. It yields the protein CASSTSGLSYEQYV.

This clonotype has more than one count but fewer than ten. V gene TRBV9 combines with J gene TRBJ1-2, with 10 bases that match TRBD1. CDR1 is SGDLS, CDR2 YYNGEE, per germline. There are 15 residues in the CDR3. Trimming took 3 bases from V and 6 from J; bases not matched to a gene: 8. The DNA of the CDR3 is TGTGCCAGCAGCGATCTCAGACAGGGGGCTGATGGCTACACCTTC. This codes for CASSDLRQGADGYTF.

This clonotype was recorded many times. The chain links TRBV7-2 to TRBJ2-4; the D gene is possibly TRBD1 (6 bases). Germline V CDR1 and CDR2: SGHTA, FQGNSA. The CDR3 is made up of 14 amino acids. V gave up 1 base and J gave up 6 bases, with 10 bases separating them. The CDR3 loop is CASSLGGLGNIQYF. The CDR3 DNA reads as TGTGCCAGCAGCTTAGGGGGGCTTGGAAACATTCAGTACTTC.

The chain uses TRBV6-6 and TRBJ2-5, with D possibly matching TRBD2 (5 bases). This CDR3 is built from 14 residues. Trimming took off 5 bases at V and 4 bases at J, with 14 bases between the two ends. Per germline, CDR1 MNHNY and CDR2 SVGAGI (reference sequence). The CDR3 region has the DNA TGTGCCAGCAGTCGAGACTACGCTCGAGAGACCCAGTACTTC. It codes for CASSRDYARETQYF.

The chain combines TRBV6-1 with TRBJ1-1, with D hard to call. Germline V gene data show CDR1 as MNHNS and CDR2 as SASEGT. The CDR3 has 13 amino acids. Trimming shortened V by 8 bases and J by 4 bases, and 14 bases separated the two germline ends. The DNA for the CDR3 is TGTGCCAGCGGGGTAGCGGGAACCACTGAAGCTTTCTTT. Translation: CASGVAGTTEAFF.

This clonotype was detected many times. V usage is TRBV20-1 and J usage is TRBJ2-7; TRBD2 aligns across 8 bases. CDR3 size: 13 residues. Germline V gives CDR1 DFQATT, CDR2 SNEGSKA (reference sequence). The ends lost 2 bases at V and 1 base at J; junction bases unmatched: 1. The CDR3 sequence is CSARTSGSYEQYF. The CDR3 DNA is TGCAGTGCTAGAACTAGCGGTTCCTACGAGCAGTACTTC.

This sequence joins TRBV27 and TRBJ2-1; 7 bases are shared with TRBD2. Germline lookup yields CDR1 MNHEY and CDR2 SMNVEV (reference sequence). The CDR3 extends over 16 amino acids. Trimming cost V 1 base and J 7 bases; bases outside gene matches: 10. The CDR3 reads CASSLFFAGEGNEQFF. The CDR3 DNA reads TGTGCCAGCAGTTTATTTTTTGCGGGAGAGGGTAATGAGCAGTTCTTC.